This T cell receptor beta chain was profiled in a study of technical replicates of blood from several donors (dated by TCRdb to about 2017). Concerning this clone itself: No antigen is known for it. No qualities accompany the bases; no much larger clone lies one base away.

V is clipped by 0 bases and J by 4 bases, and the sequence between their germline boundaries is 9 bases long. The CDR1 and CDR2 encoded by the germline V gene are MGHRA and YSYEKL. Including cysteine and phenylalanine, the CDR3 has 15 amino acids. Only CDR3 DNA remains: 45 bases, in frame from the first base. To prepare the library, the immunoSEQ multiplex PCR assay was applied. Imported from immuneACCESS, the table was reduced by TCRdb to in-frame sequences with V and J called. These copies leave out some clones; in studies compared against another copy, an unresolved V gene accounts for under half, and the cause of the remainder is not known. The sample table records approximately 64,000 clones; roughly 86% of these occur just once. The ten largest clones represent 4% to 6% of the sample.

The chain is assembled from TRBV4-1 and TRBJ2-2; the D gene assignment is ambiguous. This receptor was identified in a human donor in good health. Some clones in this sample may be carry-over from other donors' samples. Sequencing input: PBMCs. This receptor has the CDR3 CASSQDGISTGELFF. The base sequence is TGCGCCAGCAGCCAAGATGGCATTTCCACCGGGGAGCTGTTTTTT.